Described below is a single T cell receptor (beta chain) sequence and its context. Ten or more counts support this clonotype. Its binding antigen is unknown. Per-base qualities were not stored, and no clone one base away is much larger. This entry is derived from a study of early T cells in non-severe SARS-CoV-2 infection (dated by TCRdb to the early 2020s). As for the study more broadly: Because TCR sequencing relied on bulk RNA taken from unsorted whole blood, pairing of alpha and beta chains was not possible. Overall study results and their limits: VDJdb matching was skewed toward anti-spike CD8 responses and likely underestimated virus-specific expansions, missing private and CD4 specificities.

CDR1 is given as LNHDA and CDR2 as SQIVND, both from the germline V gene (reference sequence). The CDR3 spans 17 residues, from the cysteine through the phenylalanine. Only the CDR3 portion is preserved as DNA: 51 bases, with reading frame beginning at the first base. Cut back by 0 bases and 7 bases, the V and J ends lie 19 bases apart. The library relied on 5' RACE. This sample was sequenced with a NextSeq 500. In the TCR library protocol, unique molecular identifiers were attached to individual cDNA molecules to correct for PCR bias and sequencing error. Sequencing covered both TCR alpha and beta chains, and within each sample the abundances of alpha and beta sequences were tightly co-correlated. The authors processed their data as follows. Decombinator V4 was used to annotate the V gene, J gene and CDR3 of the TCR sequences. Expanded TCRs were defined as changing significantly between any two time points under a Poisson model with p below 0.0001. TCR abundances were normalised to the total number of TCRs sequenced in each sample and reported as counts per million. TRAV1-2 paired with TRAJ12, TRAJ20 or TRAJ33 defined MAIT TCRs, while TRAV10 paired with TRAJ18 defined iNKT TCRs. VDJdb, accessed on 1 November 2021, was searched for TCRs annotated for CMV, EBV and SARS-CoV-2, and TCRs annotated for more than one antigen were excluded. TCRdb reworked the public reads: Q25 trimming with fastp, MiXCR clone assembly, productive beta chains retained. Duplicate CDR3 protein sequences are folded into a single record with the most common DNA and genes. These V and J calls are TCRdb output, not the study's own analysis. For this sample there are over 25,000 distinct CDR3 sequences; about 7% appear just once. The ten largest clones add up to 4% to 4.5% of the sample.

The study was a case-control design nested within a healthcare worker cohort in London, UK, with weekly nasopharyngeal swab PCR tests and blood sampling. Healthcare workers were enrolled in the week of the UK lockdown, from 23 to 31 March 2020, and were followed every week for up to roughly 16 weeks. This TCR was recovered from an adult who was a healthcare worker with PCR-confirmed SARS-CoV-2 infection or an uninfected control (not recorded which). This chain is built from TRBV19 and TRBJ2-1, with the D gene call left open. Sequenced: whole blood. The nucleotides are TGTGCCAGTAGTATAGATCTATATAGGTGGGATCGGAATGAGCAGTTCTTC. It translates to CASSIDLYRWDRNEQFF.